This T cell receptor (beta chain) was sequenced during a study of blood T cell repertoires in COVID-19. Overall study: Some COVID-19 samples were acute and others convalescent; all came from the United States, Italy and Spain. The cDNA or gDNA used as material had been derived from T cells, B-cell-depleted T cells, or PBMCs.

As originally analysed: It was from reference gene primer amplification that nucleated cell counts were estimated. Assay: immunoSEQ multiplex PCR; the TCRdb copy retains only in-frame clones and omits some. V and J calls and clone size come straight from that table; D and trimming were deduced from the DNA. The sample lists 65,000 to 90,000 clones; approximately 86% were seen once. The CDR3 spans 15 residues. Germline assignment: CDR1 LGHDT and CDR2 YNNKEL (reference sequence). J was trimmed by 5 bases and V by 4 bases; bases with no gene match: 4. Sequenced sample: peripheral blood. This sequence joins TRBV3-1 (or the pseudogene TRBV3-2) and TRBJ2-1, with 11 bases matching TRBD2. This clonotype was sampled from a woman older than 75 with acute or convalescent COVID-19. The DNA of the CDR3 is TGTGCCAGCAGCCTGACTAGCGGGACGAACAATGAGCAGTTCTTC. The encoded protein is CASSLTSGTNNEQFF.